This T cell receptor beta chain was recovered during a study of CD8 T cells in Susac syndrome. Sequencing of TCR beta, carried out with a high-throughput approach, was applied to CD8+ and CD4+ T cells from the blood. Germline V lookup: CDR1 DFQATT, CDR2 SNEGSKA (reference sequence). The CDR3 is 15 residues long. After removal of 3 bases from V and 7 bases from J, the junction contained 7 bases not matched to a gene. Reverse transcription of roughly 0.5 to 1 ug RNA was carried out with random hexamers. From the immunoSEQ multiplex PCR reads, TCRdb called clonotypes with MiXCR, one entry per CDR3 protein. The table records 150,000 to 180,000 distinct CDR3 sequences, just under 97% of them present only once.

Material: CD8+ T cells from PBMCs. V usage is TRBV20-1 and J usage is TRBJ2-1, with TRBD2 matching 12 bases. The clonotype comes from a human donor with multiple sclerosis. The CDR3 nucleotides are TGCAGTGCTAGGGCTAGCGGGGGGGGTAGAAATGAGCAGTTCTTC. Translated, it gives CSARASGGGRNEQFF.